This TCR beta chain was identified during a study of blood T cell repertoires in COVID-19. Study-wide context: From the United States, Italy and Spain came samples of acute and convalescent COVID-19.

Seattle cases were enrolled at active infection and followed longitudinally. Per the authors' pipeline: Reference gene primer amplification gave estimated nucleated cell counts. Using immunoSEQ multiplex PCR, the repertoire was profiled, and TCRdb retains in-frame clones only, with some absent. V and J calls and clone size come straight from that table; D and trimming were deduced from the DNA. The sample yields 150,000 to 200,000 clones, more than 75% seen once. V lost 6 bases, J lost 5 bases, and 11 bases lay in between. CDR1 MNHEY and CDR2 SVGAGI come from the germline V gene. The CDR3 extends over 13 amino acids.

What was sequenced was peripheral blood. V and J are TRBV6-5 and TRBJ2-1, with D perhaps TRBD1 (6 bases). This sequence was found in an older woman with COVID-19, enrolled during active disease. The CDR3, as DNA: TGTGCCAGCAGCTATAACAGGGACAATGAGCAGTTCTTC. As protein: CASSYNRDNEQFF.